This T cell receptor (beta chain) is from a study of T cell responses to AZD1222 COVID-19 vaccine. Study observations and caveats: Clonal diversity was possibly underestimated, and the donors were mostly white British, with more females.

Germline-derived CDR1 and CDR2 are LNHDA and SQIVND (reference sequence). The ends lost 6 bases at V and 5 bases at J; junction bases unmatched: 8. CDR3 size: 15 residues. Some clones are missing from TCRdb's copy, which holds only in-frame ones; the method was immunoSEQ multiplex PCR. The table has some 83,000 clones, about 91% seen once; the top ten hold just over 5.5%. About this clone: Its antigen is unidentified.

The chain links TRBV19 to TRBJ2-5; TRBD1 aligns across 11 bases. This receptor was taken from an adult who received the AZD1222 COVID-19 vaccine. Sequences were derived from peripheral blood, sampled 28 days after the second AZD1222 dose. The CDR3: CASRDTGTGGETQYF. In DNA, the CDR3 is TGTGCCAGTAGAGACACCGGGACAGGGGGGGAGACCCAGTACTTC.